The source of this TCR beta chain is a study of blood T cells in healthy people across ages. In the case of this clonotype: No antigen is known for it.

With 8 bases clipped from V and 2 bases from J, the junction kept 10 bases outside the gene matches. This CDR3 is built from 15 residues. CDR1 is LGHNA, CDR2 YNFKEQ, per germline. Points from the study as a whole: Aged donors had fewer naive CD4+ cells and lower diversity than long-lived donors. Researchers said unsorted PBMCs prevented a conclusive naive versus antigen-experienced comparison.

A sample-barcoded 5' primer and a J-beta primer mix were used in a second PCR of roughly 6 to 11 cycles. Each CDR3 protein is one row after TCRdb ran MiXCR on the 5' RACE reads. The repertoire holds about a million distinct CDR3 sequences, with roughly 50% as singletons. The sequenced sample was blood. The receptor comes from an older woman in good health. The chain recombines TRBV4-2 with TRBJ1-2, with 8 bases identical to TRBD1. In DNA, the CDR3 is TGTGCCAGCGACTCAACACAGGGGGGGAACTATGGCTACACCTTC. It translates to CASDSTQGGNYGYTF.